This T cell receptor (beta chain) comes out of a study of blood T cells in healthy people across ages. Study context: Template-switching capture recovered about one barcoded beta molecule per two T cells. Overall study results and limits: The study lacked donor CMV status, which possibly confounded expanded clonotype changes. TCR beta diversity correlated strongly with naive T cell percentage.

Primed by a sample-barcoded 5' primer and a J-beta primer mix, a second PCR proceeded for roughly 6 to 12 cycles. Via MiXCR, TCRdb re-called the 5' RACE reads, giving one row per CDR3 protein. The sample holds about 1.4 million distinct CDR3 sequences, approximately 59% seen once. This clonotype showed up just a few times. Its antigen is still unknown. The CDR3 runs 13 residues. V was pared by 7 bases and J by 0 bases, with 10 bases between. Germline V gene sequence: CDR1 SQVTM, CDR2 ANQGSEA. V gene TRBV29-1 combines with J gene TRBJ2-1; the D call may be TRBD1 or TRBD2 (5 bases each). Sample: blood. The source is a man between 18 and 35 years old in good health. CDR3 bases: TGCAGCGGAGGGGAGAGCTCCTACAATGAGCAGTTCTTC. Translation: CSGGESSYNEQFF.